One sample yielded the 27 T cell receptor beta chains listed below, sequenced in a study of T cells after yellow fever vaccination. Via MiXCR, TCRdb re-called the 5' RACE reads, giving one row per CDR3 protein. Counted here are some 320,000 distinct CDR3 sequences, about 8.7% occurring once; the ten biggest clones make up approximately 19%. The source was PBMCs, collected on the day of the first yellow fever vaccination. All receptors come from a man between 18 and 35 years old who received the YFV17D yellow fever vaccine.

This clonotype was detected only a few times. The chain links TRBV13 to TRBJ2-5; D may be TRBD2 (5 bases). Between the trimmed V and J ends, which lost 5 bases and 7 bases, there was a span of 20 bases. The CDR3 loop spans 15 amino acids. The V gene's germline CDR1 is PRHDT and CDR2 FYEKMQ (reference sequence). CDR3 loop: CASSPRPASGGTQYF. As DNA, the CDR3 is TGTGCCAGCAGCCCCCGCCCGGCCAGCGGTGGGACCCAGTACTTC.

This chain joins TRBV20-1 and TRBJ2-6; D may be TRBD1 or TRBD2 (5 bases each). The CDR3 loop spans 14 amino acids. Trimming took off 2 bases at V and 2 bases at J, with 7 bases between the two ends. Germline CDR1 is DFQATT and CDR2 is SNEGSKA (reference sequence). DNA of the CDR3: TGCAGTGCTAGAATGGGGGCTGGGGCCAACGTCCTGACTTTC. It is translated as CSARMGAGANVLTF.

The CDR3 here is CASSTLPLAVQVNEQFF. CDR3 sequence (DNA): TGTGCCAGTAGTACCCTTCCACTAGCGGTACAGGTTAATGAGCAGTTCTTC. This chain uses TRBV19 with TRBJ2-1; TRBD2 aligns across 8 bases. This CDR3 comprises 17 residues. V was pared by 4 bases and J by 7 bases, with 15 bases of the junction left unmatched. Looked up from germline, CDR1 is LNHDA and CDR2 is SQIVND (reference sequence).

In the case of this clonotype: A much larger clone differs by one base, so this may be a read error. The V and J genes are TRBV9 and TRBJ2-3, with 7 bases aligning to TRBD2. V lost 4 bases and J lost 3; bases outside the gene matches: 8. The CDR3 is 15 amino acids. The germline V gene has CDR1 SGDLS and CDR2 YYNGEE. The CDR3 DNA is TGTGCCAGCAGCTCCTCGTGGGGGGGTACAGATACGCAGTATTTT. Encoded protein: CASSSSWGGTDTQYF. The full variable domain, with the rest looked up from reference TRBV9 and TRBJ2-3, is DSGVTQTPKHLITATGQRVTLRCSPRSGDLSVYWYQQSLDQGLQFLIQYYNGEERAKGNILERFSAQQFPDLHSELNLSSLELGDSALYFCASSSSWGGTDTQYFGPGTRLTVL.

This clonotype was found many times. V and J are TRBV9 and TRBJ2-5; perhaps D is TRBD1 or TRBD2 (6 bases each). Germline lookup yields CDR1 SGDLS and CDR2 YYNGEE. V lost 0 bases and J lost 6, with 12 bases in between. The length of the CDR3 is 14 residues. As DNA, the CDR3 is TGTGCCAGCAGCGTAGAGGGGGGCTGGCAGACCCAGTACTTC. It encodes CASSVEGGWQTQYF. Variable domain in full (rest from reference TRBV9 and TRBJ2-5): DSGVTQTPKHLITATGQRVTLRCSPRSGDLSVYWYQQSLDQGLQFLIQYYNGEERAKGNILERFSAQQFPDLHSELNLSSLELGDSALYFCASSVEGGWQTQYFGPGTRLLVL.

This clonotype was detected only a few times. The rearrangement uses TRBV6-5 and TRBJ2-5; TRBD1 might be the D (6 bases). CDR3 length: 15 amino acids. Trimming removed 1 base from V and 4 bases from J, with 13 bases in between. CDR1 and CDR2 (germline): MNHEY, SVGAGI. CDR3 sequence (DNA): TGTGCCAGCAGTTACTGGGGGCACAGGAGAGAGACCCAGTACTTC. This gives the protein CASSYWGHRRETQYF.

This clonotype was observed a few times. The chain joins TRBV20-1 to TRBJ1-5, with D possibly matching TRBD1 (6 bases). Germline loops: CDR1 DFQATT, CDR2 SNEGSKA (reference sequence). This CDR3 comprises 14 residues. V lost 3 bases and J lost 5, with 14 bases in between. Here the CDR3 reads CSASGSRGHQPQHF. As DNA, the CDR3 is TGCAGTGCTAGCGGGAGTCGGGGGCATCAGCCCCAGCATTTT.

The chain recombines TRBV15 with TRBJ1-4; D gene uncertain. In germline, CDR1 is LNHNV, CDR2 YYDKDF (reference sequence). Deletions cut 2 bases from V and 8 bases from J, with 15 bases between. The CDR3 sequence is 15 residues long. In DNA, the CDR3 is TGTGCCACCAGCAGATCGTTAGGGTATGAGGAAAAACTGTTTTTT. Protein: CATSRSLGYEEKLFF.

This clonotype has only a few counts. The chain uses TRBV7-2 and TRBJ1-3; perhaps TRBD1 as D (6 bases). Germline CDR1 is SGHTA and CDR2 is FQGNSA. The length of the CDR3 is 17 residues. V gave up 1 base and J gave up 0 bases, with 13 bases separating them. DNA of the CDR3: TGTGCCAGCAGCTTAGTAGGGACAACACGCTCTGGAAACACCATATATTTT. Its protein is CASSLVGTTRSGNTIYF.

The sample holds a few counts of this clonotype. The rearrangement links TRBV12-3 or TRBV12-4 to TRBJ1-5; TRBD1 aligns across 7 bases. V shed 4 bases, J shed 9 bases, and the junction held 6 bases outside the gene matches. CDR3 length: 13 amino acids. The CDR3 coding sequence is TGTGCCAGCAGTTGGGTGTCAGGGGGGCCCCAGCATTTT. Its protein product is CASSWVSGGPQHF.

In DNA form, the CDR3 reads TGCGCCAGCAGCTTGGTGGCGACCCAGTACTTC. Residues: CASSLVATQYF. The chain employs TRBV5-1 and TRBJ2-5; D is ambiguous. The CDR3 loop spans 11 amino acids. Germline-derived CDR1 and CDR2 are SGHRS and YFSETQ. Deletions cut 0 bases from V and 7 bases from J, with 4 bases between.

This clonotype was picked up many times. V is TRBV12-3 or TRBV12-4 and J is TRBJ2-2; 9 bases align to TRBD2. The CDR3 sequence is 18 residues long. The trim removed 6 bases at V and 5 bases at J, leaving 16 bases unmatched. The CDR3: CASRPRGGGASRTGELFF. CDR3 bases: TGTGCCAGCAGGCCCAGGGGCGGGGGGGCGTCTAGGACCGGGGAGCTGTTTTTT.

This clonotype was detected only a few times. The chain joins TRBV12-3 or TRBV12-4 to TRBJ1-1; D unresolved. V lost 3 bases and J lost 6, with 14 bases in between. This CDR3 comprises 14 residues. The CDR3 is CASSLTPGKPEAFF. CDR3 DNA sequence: TGTGCCAGCAGTTTGACCCCGGGGAAGCCTGAAGCTTTCTTT.

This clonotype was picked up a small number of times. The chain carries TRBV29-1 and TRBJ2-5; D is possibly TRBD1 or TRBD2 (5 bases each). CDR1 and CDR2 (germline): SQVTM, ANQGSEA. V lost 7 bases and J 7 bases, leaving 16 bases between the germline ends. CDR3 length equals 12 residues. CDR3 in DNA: TGCAGCGCCGGGGCCCCTGAAGGGACCCAGTACTTC. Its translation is CSAGAPEGTQYF.

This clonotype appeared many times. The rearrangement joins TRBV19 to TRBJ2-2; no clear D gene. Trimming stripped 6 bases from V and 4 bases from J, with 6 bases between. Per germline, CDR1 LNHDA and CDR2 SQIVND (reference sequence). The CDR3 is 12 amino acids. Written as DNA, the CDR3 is TGTGCCAGTAGCATCAGCACCGGGGAGCTGTTTTTT. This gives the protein CASSISTGELFF.

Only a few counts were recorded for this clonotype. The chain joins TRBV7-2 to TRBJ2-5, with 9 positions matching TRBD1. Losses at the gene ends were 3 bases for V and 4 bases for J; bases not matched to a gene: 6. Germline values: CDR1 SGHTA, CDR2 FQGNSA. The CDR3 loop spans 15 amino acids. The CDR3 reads CASSFELQGAETQYF. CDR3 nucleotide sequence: TGTGCCAGCAGCTTCGAACTACAGGGGGCAGAGACCCAGTACTTC.

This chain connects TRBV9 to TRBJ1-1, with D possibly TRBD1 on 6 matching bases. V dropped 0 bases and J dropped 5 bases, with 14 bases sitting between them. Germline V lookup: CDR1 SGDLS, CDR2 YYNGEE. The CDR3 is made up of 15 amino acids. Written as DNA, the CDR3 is TGTGCCAGCAGCGTAGTGTCGAGGGGGAGTACTGAAGCTTTCTTT. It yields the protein CASSVVSRGSTEAFF.

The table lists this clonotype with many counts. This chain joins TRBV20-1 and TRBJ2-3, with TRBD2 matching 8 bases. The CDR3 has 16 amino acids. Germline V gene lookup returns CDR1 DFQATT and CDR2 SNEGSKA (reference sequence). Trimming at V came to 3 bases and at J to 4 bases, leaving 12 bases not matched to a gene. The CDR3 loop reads CSARSRRGAAADTQYF. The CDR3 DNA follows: TGCAGTGCTAGGTCTCGGCGGGGGGCGGCCGCAGATACGCAGTATTTT.

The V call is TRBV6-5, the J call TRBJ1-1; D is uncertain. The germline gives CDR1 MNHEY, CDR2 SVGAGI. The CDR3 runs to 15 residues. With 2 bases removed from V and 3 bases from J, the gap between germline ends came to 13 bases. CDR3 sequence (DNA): TGTGCCAGCAGTTACGCCGCGGGATCCCACACTGAAGCTTTCTTT. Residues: CASSYAAGSHTEAFF.

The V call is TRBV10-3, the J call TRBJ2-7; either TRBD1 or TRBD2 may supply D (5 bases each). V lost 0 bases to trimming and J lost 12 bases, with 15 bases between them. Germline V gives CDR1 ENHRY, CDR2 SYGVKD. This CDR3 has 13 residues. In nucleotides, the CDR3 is TGTGCCATCAGTGAGTCGGGGACCCGACGGCGGTACGTC. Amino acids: CAISESGTRRRYV.

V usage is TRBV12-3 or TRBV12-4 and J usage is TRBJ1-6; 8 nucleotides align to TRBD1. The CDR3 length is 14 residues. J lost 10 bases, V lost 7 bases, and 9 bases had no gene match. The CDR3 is CASTAQGAGSPLHF. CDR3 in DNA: TGTGCCAGCACCGCGCAGGGGGCAGGATCACCCCTCCACTTT.

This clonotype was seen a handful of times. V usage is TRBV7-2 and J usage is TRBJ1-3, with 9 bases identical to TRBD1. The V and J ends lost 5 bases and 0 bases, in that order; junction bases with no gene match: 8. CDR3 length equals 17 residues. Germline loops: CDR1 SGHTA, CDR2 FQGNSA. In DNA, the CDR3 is TGTGCCAGCAGCCACAGGGACAGGGATTTCTCTGGAAACACCATATATTTT. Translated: CASSHRDRDFSGNTIYF.

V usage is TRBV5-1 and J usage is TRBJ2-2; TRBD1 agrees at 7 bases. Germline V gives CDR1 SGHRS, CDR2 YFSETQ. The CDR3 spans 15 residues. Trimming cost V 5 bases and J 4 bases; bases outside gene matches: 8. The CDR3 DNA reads TGCGCCAGCAGACACCAGGGGGATGGCACCGGGGAGCTGTTTTTT. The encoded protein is CASRHQGDGTGELFF.

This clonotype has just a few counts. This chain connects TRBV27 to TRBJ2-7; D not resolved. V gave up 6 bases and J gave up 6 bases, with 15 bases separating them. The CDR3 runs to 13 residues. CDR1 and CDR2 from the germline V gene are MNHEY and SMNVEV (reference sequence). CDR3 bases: TGTGCCAGCAGCCCTCGTCCCCTGGTCGAGCAGTACGTC. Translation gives CASSPRPLVEQYV.

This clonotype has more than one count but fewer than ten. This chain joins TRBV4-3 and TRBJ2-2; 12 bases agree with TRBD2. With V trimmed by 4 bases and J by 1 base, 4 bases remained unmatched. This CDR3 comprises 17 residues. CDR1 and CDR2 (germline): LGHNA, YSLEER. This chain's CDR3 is CASSRMGLAGNTGELFF. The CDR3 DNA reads TGCGCCAGCAGCCGAATGGGACTAGCGGGGAACACCGGGGAGCTGTTTTTT.

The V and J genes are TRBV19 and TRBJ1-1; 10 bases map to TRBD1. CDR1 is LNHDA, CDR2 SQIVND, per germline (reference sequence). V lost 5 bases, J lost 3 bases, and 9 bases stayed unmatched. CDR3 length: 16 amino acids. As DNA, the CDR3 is TGTGCCAGTAGTCCTACCGGGACAGGGGTGTACACTGAAGCTTTCTTT. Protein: CASSPTGTGVYTEAFF.

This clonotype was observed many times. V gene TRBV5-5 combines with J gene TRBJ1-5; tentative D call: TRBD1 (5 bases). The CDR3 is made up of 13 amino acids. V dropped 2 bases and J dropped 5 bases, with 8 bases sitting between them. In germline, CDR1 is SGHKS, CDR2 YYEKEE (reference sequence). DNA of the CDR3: TGTGCCAGCAGCTTAGGCAGGGATCAGCCCCAGCATTTT. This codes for CASSLGRDQPQHF.